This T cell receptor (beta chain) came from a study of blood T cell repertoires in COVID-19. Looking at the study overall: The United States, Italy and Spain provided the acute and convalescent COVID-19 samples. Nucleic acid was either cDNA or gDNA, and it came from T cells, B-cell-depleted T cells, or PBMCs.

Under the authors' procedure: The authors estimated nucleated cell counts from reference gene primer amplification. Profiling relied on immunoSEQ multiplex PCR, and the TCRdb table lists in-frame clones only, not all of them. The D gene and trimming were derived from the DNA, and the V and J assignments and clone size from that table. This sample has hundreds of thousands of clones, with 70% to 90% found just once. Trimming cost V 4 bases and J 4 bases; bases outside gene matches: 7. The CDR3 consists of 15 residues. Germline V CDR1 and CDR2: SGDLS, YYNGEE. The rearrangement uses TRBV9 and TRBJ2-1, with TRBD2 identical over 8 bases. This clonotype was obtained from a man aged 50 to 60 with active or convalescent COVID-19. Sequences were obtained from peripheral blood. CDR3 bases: TGTGCCAGCAGCCAAACGGGACTAGAATACAATGAGCAGTTCTTC. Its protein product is CASSQTGLEYNEQFF.